Presented here are 30 T cell receptor beta chains from one specimen sequenced in a study of blood T cell repertoires in COVID-19. Profiled with immunoSEQ multiplex PCR; TCRdb holds only in-frame clones, not every one. The table lists over 150,000 clones, approximately 91% of them singletons. Specimen: peripheral blood. The receptors originated from a man in his forties or fifties with COVID-19, enrolled during active disease.

The CDR3 loop reads CSASISGGRNEQFF. The CDR3 DNA sequence: TGCAGTGCTAGTATATCCGGGGGTAGGAATGAGCAGTTCTTC. This chain joins TRBV20-1 and TRBJ2-1; D might be TRBD2 (6 bases). V was cut by 3 bases and J by 7 bases, with 16 bases left in between. The CDR3 totals 14 residues. Germline CDR1 DFQATT, CDR2 SNEGSKA (reference sequence).

The chain employs TRBV4-2 and TRBJ2-1; 13 bases match TRBD2. CDR1 LGHNA and CDR2 YNFKEQ come from the germline V gene. Unmatched junction bases numbered 10, after V lost 4 bases and J lost 7 bases. The CDR3 spans 17 residues. The CDR3 region is CASSPELAGGPWNEQFF. The CDR3 DNA sequence: TGTGCCAGCAGCCCCGAACTAGCGGGAGGGCCTTGGAATGAGCAGTTCTTC.

The rearrangement joins TRBV27 to TRBJ2-1; 8 bases are a match to TRBD1. Germline loops: CDR1 MNHEY, CDR2 SMNVEV (reference sequence). The V and J ends lost 5 bases and 6 bases, in that order; junction bases with no gene match: 12. This CDR3 comprises 16 residues. The CDR3 here is CASSPLDRVNSNEQFF. In DNA form, the CDR3 reads TGTGCCAGCAGTCCACTGGACAGGGTTAATTCCAATGAGCAGTTCTTC.

The genes are TRBV25-1 and TRBJ2-1; D is possibly TRBD2 (5 bases). V was cut by 1 base and J by 5 bases, with 15 bases left in between. CDR1 is MGHDK, CDR2 SYGVNS, per germline. The CDR3 has 16 residues. The CDR3 protein is CASSESGGVRDNEQFF. The CDR3 DNA reads TGTGCCAGCAGTGAATCAGGTGGGGTGAGGGACAATGAGCAGTTCTTC.

V is TRBV27 and J is TRBJ1-4, with 10 bases aligning to TRBD1. With V trimmed by 6 bases and J by 4 bases, 5 bases remained unmatched. This CDR3 is 15 amino acids long. Germline V gene lookup returns CDR1 MNHEY and CDR2 SMNVEV (reference sequence). The DNA for the CDR3 is TGTGCCAGCAGACGACAGGGGGCAGGTAATGAAAAACTGTTTTTT. The encoded protein is CASRRQGAGNEKLFF.

The J gene is TRBJ1-1, the V gene TRBV14, with 8 bases fitting TRBD1. J lost 3 bases, V lost 4 bases, and 7 bases had no gene match. The CDR3 is 15 amino acids. Germline CDR1 SGHDN, CDR2 FVKESK. The CDR3 reads CASSLRTGKHTEAFF. The CDR3 DNA is TGTGCCAGCAGCCTAAGGACAGGGAAGCACACTGAAGCTTTCTTT.

The chain links TRBV19 to TRBJ2-2, with 9 bases that match TRBD2. CDR3 length equals 14 residues. The V and J ends lost 6 bases and 3 bases, in that order; junction bases with no gene match: 2. Germline V CDR1 and CDR2: LNHDA, SQIVND (reference sequence). The CDR3 here is CASSSGGHTGELFF. CDR3 DNA sequence: TGTGCCAGTAGCAGCGGGGGGCACACCGGGGAGCTGTTTTTT.

CDR3 residues: CASSQGAGPGTGELFF. CDR3 in DNA: TGTGCCAGCAGCCAAGGTGCGGGGCCTGGAACCGGGGAGCTGTTTTTT. This rearrangement joins TRBV3-1 (or the pseudogene TRBV3-2) to TRBJ2-2, with a weak D call TRBD2 (6 bases). Trimming removed 1 base at V and 5 bases at J, with 14 bases between. CDR1 LGHDT and CDR2 YNNKEL come from the germline V gene (reference sequence). This CDR3 spans 16 amino acids.

The chain carries TRBV29-1 and TRBJ2-7; 7 positions match TRBD1. With V trimmed by 8 bases and J by 1 base, 8 bases remained unmatched. Germline V gives CDR1 SQVTM, CDR2 ANQGSEA. The CDR3 is 13 residues long. This CDR3 reads CSIWTGGSYEQYF. In DNA form, the CDR3 reads TGCAGCATCTGGACAGGAGGATCCTACGAGCAGTACTTC.

This chain links TRBV4-2 with TRBJ1-5; 12 positions match TRBD1. In germline, CDR1 is LGHNA, CDR2 YNFKEQ. This CDR3 comprises 19 residues. The junction had 8 bases not matched to a gene; V was cut back by 1 base and J by 1 base. CDR3 residues: CASSQVGTGGLGSNQPQHF. CDR3 in DNA: TGTGCCAGCAGCCAAGTAGGGACAGGGGGCTTGGGAAGCAATCAGCCCCAGCATTTT.

V gene TRBV5-4 combines with J gene TRBJ2-5, with D perhaps matching TRBD2 (7 bases). V lost 3 bases and J lost 4, with 16 bases in between. The CDR3 is made up of 15 amino acids. Germline lookup yields CDR1 SGHNT and CDR2 YYREEE (reference sequence). The CDR3 DNA follows: TGTGCCAGCAGCTATGGGGGGGCCTTTGGAGAGACCCAGTACTTC. This encodes CASSYGGAFGETQYF.

V usage is TRBV10-3 and J usage is TRBJ1-6; D remains unclear. V was cut by 6 bases and J by 5 bases, with 14 bases left in between. Germline values: CDR1 ENHRY, CDR2 SYGVKD. CDR3 length: 15 residues. CDR3 in amino acids: CAIRSREDHNSPLHF. In nucleotides, the CDR3 is TGTGCCATCAGAAGCCGGGAGGACCATAATTCACCCCTCCACTTT.

The V and J genes are TRBV19 and TRBJ1-2; tentatively, D is TRBD1 (6 bases). This CDR3 is built from 14 residues. V gave up 6 bases and J gave up 8 bases, with 19 bases separating them. The germline V gene encodes CDR1 LNHDA and CDR2 SQIVND (reference sequence). The CDR3 nucleotides are TGTGCCAGTAGAAACCCCGCCAGGGGCAGAGGCTACACCTTC. Residues: CASRNPARGRGYTF.

The rearrangement uses TRBV3-1 (or the pseudogene TRBV3-2) and TRBJ1-6, with D possibly being TRBD1 (5 bases). Germline V gene lookup returns CDR1 LGHDT and CDR2 YNNKEL (reference sequence). The CDR3 sequence is 16 residues long. V dropped 4 bases and J dropped 8 bases, with 18 bases sitting between them. The CDR3 region has the DNA TGTGCCAGCAGCCTTCGGTGTTACAGGAACTATTCACCCCTCCACTTT. Protein product: CASSLRCYRNYSPLHF.

This clone was counted between two and nine times. One end of the junction does not line up with germline, which may come from a read error. The rearrangement uses TRBV13 and TRBJ2-2; D perhaps matches TRBD1 (6 bases). CDR3 size: 14 residues. Germline CDR1 is PRHDT and CDR2 is FYEKMQ (reference sequence). CDR3 protein: CASSLGQFTGELFF. The CDR3 nucleotides read TGTGCCAGCAGCCTAGGACAGTTCACCGGGGAGCTGTTTTTT. Complete variable domain (other parts from reference TRBV13 and TRBJ2-2): AAGVIQSPRHLIKEKRETATLKCYPIPRHDTVYWYQQGPGQDPQFLISFYEKMQSDKGSIPDRFSAQQFSDYHSELNMSSLELGDSALYFCASSLGQFTGELFFGEGSRLTVL.

J is TRBJ2-4 and V is TRBV5-1; possible D gene TRBD2, 6 bases. Germline CDR1 and CDR2: SGHRS and YFSETQ. This CDR3 has 15 amino acids. The V gene lost 1 base and the J gene lost 0 bases, with 8 bases spanning the gap. CDR3 sequence: CASSLTGVAKNIQYF. For the CDR3, the DNA is TGCGCCAGCAGCTTGACGGGGGTAGCCAAAAACATTCAGTACTTC.

This chain connects TRBV6-8 to TRBJ2-7; D perhaps matches TRBD1 (6 bases). Germline CDR1 is MNHGY and CDR2 is SAAAGT. This CDR3 has 18 amino acids. The V gene lost 0 bases and the J gene lost 3 bases, with 21 bases spanning the gap. The CDR3, as DNA: TGTGCCAGCAGTTACTCCACGGAGAGCCGGGACAAGGTCTACGAGCAGTACTTC. Its translation is CASSYSTESRDKVYEQYF.

This chain connects TRBV18 to TRBJ2-7; 9 nucleotides agree with TRBD2. The V gene's germline CDR1 is KGHSH and CDR2 LQKENI. The trim removed 9 bases at V and 4 bases at J, leaving 10 bases unmatched. The CDR3 spans 14 residues. CDR3 nucleotide sequence: TGTGCCAGTAACGTAGCGGGAGTTTGGTACGAGCAGTACTTC. Its protein product is CASNVAGVWYEQYF.

The chain uses TRBV10-3 and TRBJ1-4, with 12 bases identical to TRBD1. Germline trimming cut 10 bases from V and 4 bases from J; bases unmatched to any gene: 10. This CDR3 comprises 16 residues. Germline assignment: CDR1 ENHRY and CDR2 SYGVKD. The CDR3 reads CATKPGQGASNEKLFF. CDR3 coding DNA: TGTGCCACTAAGCCGGGACAGGGGGCTAGTAATGAAAAACTGTTTTTT.

The CDR3 loop reads CASSKMQGRDGYTF. The CDR3 nucleotides read TGTGCCAGCAGTAAAATGCAGGGAAGGGATGGCTACACCTTC. V gene TRBV6-6 combines with J gene TRBJ1-2; tentative D call: TRBD1 (5 bases). Trimming cost V 5 bases and J 6 bases, with 16 bases left between them. The CDR3 is 14 residues long. Germline lookup yields CDR1 MNHNY and CDR2 SVGAGI (reference sequence).

The chain joins TRBV4-1 to TRBJ2-3; D may be TRBD2 (5 bases). The CDR3 spans 15 residues. V dropped 0 bases and J dropped 3 bases, with 10 bases sitting between them. The germline V gene encodes CDR1 MGHRA and CDR2 YSYEKL. The CDR3 DNA sequence: TGCGCCAGCAGCCAAGATAGGGAGTTTACAGATACGCAGTATTTT. It yields the protein CASSQDREFTDTQYF.

This clone occurred a few times. This sequence joins TRBV5-8 and TRBJ2-7; possibly TRBD2 for D (7 bases). This CDR3 has 15 amino acids. V was clipped by 3 bases and J by 0 bases, with 13 bases between them. Germline-derived CDR1 and CDR2 are SGHTS and YDEGEE. CDR3 sequence: CASSSGGHGSYEQYF. The CDR3, as DNA: TGTGCCAGCAGCTCCGGGGGGCATGGCTCCTACGAGCAGTACTTC.

The V gene is TRBV6-2 or TRBV6-3, the J gene TRBJ1-5; D perhaps matches TRBD1 (6 bases). V was cut by 2 bases and J by 7 bases, with 12 bases left in between. Germline V gene data show CDR1 as MNHEY and CDR2 as SVGEGT. The CDR3 runs 14 residues. The CDR3 sequence is CASSYGGIGQPQHF. Here the CDR3 DNA reads TGTGCCAGCAGTTACGGGGGCATCGGACAGCCCCAGCATTTT.

The V and J genes are TRBV11-2 and TRBJ1-5, with D unresolved. The CDR3 is made up of 13 amino acids. V lost 5 bases, J lost 2 bases, and 7 bases lay in between. CDR1 is SGHAT, CDR2 FQNNGV, per germline. The CDR3 loop is CASSHLGNQPQHF. The CDR3 coding sequence is TGTGCCAGCAGCCACTTAGGCAATCAGCCCCAGCATTTT.

This clone has more than one count but fewer than ten. The V call is TRBV19, the J call TRBJ1-2; D is unclear. Trimming pared 8 bases from V and 5 bases from J, leaving 15 bases between. The CDR3 covers 13 residues. Germline CDR1 and CDR2: LNHDA and SQIVND (reference sequence). CDR3 sequence: CASERAARYGYTF. Here the CDR3 DNA reads TGTGCCAGTGAGAGGGCAGCTCGGTATGGCTACACCTTC.

The chain carries TRBV19 and TRBJ2-1; no firm D call. The V gene's germline CDR1 is LNHDA and CDR2 SQIVND (reference sequence). The V end was cut by 5 bases, the J end by 3 bases, with 8 bases between. The CDR3 contains 13 residues. The chain's CDR3 is CASSLGNYNEQFF. For the CDR3, the DNA is TGTGCCAGTAGTTTGGGCAACTACAATGAGCAGTTCTTC.

In nucleotides, the CDR3 is TGTGCCAGCAGCTTCCAGGGGGCAGGCTATAATTCACCCCTCCACTTT. Residues: CASSFQGAGYNSPLHF. V and J are TRBV7-2 and TRBJ1-6, with 8 positions matching TRBD1. V shed 3 bases, J shed 3 bases, and the junction held 4 bases outside the gene matches. Germline V lookup: CDR1 SGHTA, CDR2 FQGNSA. The CDR3 contains 16 residues. The whole variable domain, filled in from reference TRBV7-2 and TRBJ1-6, reads GAGVSQSPSNKVTEKGKDVELRCDPISGHTALYWYRQSLGQGLEFLIYFQGNSAPDKSGLPSDRFSAERTGGSVSTLTIQRTQQEDSAVYLCASSFQGAGYNSPLHFGNGTRLTVT.

The chain recombines TRBV3-1 (or the pseudogene TRBV3-2) with TRBJ1-1, with TRBD1 matching over 7 bases. Germline loops: CDR1 LGHDT, CDR2 YNNKEL (reference sequence). The CDR3 loop spans 14 amino acids. V dropped 3 bases and J dropped 6; count of bases not matched to a gene: 7. The DNA of the CDR3 is TGTGCCAGCAGCCACCCGACAGGGCCATCTGAAGCTTTCTTT. Amino acids: CASSHPTGPSEAFF.

The chain has TRBV12-3 or TRBV12-4 and TRBJ1-2; the match to TRBD1 covers 8 bases. Unmatched junction bases numbered 4, after V lost 6 bases and J lost 7 bases. The CDR3 has 12 amino acids. CDR3 DNA sequence: TGTGCCAGCAGGCGGACAGGGAGTGGCTACACCTTC. Protein: CASRRTGSGYTF.

Regarding this clone: The identical CDR3 is also encoded by other nucleotide sequences in the sample. This chain joins TRBV6-5 and TRBJ2-2; the D gene is possibly TRBD1 (7 bases). Germline CDR1 and CDR2: MNHEY and SVGAGI. The CDR3 totals 16 residues. The germline V and J ends were trimmed by 2 bases and 3 bases, with 13 bases remaining between them. CDR3 nucleotides: TGTGCCAGCAGTTACGGTACAGGGGAGGACACCGGGGAGCTGTTTTTT. It specifies CASSYGTGEDTGELFF.